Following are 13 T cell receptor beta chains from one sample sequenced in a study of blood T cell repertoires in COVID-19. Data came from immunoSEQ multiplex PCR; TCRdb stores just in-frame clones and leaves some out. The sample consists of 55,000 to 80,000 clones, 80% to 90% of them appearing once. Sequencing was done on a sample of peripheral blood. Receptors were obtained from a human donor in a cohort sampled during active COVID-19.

The CDR3 bases are TGCGCCAGCAGCTTGACCCTTCTAGGACTTCGACAGGGATCCTATGGCTACACCTTC. It encodes CASSLTLLGLRQGSYGYTF. This sequence joins TRBV5-1 and TRBJ1-2; 7 bases match TRBD1. The ends lost 1 base at V and 4 bases at J; junction bases unmatched: 19. CDR3 length: 19 amino acids. CDR1 and CDR2 (germline): SGHRS, YFSETQ.

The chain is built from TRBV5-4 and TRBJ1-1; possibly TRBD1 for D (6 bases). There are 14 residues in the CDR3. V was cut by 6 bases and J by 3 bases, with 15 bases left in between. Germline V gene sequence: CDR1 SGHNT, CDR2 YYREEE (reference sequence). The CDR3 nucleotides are TGTGCCAGCACCATCAATCAGGGGTACACTGAAGCTTTCTTT. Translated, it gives CASTINQGYTEAFF. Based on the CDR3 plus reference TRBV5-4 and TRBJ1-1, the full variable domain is ETGVTQSPTHLIKTRGQQVTLRCSSQSGHNTVSWYQQALGQGPQFIFQYYREEENGRGNFPPRFSGLQFPNYSSELNVNALELDDSALYLCASTINQGYTEAFFGQGTRLTVV.

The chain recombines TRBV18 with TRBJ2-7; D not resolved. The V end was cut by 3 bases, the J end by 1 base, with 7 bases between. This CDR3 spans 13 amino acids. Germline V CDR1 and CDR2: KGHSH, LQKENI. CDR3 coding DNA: TGTGCCAGCTCACCCCAGGAATCCTACGAGCAGTACTTC. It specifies CASSPQESYEQYF. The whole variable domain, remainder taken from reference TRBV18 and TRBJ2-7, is NAGVMQNPRHLVRRRGQEARLRCSPMKGHSHVYWYRQLPEEGLKFMVYLQKENIIDESGMPKERFSAEFPKEGPSILRIQQVVRGDSAAYFCASSPQESYEQYFGPGTRLTVT.

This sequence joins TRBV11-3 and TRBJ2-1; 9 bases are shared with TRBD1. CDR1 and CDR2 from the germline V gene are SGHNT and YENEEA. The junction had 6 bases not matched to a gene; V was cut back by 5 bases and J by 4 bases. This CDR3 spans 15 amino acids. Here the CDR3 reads CASSPDRGCYNEQFF. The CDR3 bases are TGTGCCAGCAGCCCCGACAGGGGGTGTTACAATGAGCAGTTCTTC.

The CDR3 nucleotides are TGTGCCAGCAGCTTAGCGGCTAGCGGGAGGTACAATGAGCAGTTCTTC. It yields the protein CASSLAASGRYNEQFF. V is TRBV7-2 and J is TRBJ2-1; 11 nucleotides align to TRBD2. V lost 0 bases, J lost 4 bases, and 2 bases stayed unmatched. This CDR3 is built from 16 residues. Germline CDR1 reads SGHTA; CDR2 reads FQGNSA.

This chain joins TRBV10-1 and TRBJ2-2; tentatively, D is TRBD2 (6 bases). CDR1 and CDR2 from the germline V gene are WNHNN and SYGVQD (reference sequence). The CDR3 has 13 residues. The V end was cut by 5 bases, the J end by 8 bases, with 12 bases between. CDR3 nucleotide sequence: TGCGCCAGCAGTTCCCCCCGGGGGGGGGAGCTGTTTTTT. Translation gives CASSSPRGGELFF.

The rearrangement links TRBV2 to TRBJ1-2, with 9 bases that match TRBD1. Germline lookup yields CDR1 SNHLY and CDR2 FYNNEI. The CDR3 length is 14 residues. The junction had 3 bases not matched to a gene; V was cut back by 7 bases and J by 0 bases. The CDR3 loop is CASTRTGANYGYTF. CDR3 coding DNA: TGTGCCAGCACTAGGACAGGGGCTAACTATGGCTACACCTTC.

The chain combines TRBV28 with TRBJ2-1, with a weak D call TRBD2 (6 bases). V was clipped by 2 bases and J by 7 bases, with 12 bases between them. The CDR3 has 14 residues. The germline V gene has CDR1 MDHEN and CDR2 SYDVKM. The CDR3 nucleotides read TGTGCCAGCAGTTTAACGGGACTTATGAATGAGCAGTTCTTC. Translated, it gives CASSLTGLMNEQFF.

CDR3 amino acids: CASSLGVSEDTDTQYF. CDR3 sequence (DNA): TGCGCCAGCAGCTTGGGTGTTTCGGAGGACACAGATACGCAGTATTTT. The gene calls are TRBV5-1 and TRBJ2-3; maybe TRBD2 (5 bases). This CDR3 contains 16 residues. In germline, CDR1 is SGHRS, CDR2 YFSETQ. Trimming stripped 0 bases from V and 2 bases from J, with 13 bases between.

The CDR3 bases are TGTGCCAGCACCCTCCGGGGGGGCCATCACGAGCAGTACTTC. Protein product: CASTLRGGHHEQYF. This chain uses TRBV28 with TRBJ2-7; 8 bases fit TRBD2. The CDR3 runs to 14 residues. Per germline, CDR1 MDHEN and CDR2 SYDVKM. V was clipped by 7 bases and J by 5 bases; unmatched bases: 10.

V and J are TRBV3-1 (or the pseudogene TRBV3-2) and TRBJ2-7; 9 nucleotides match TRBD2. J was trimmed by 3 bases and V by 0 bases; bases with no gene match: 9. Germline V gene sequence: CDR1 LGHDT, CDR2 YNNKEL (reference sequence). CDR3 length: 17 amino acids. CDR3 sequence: CASSQESSGSNRYEQYF. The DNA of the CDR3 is TGTGCCAGCAGCCAAGAAAGTAGCGGGAGTAATCGCTACGAGCAGTACTTC.

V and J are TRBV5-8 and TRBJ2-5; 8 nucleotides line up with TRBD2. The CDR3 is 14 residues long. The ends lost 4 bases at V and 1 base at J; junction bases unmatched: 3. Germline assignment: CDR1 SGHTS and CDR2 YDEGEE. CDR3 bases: TGTGCCAGCAGCCGTAGCGGGGCCCAAGAGACCCAGTACTTC. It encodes CASSRSGAQETQYF. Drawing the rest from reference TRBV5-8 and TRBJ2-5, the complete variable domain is EAGVTQSPTHLIKTRGQQATLRCSPISGHTSVYWYQQALGLGLQFLLWYDEGEERNRGNFPPRFSGRQFPNYSSELNVNALELEDSALYLCASSRSGAQETQYFGPGTRLLVL.

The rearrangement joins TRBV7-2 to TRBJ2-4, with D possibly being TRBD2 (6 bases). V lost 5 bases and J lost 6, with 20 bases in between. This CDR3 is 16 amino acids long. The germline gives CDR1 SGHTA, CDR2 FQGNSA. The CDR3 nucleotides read TGTGCCAGCAGCGTGGCCCCCGCGGGACGCCTAAACATTCAGTACTTC. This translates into CASSVAPAGRLNIQYF.